This T cell receptor beta chain derives from a study of shared clonotypes between healthy human individuals. TCRdb's copy holds only in-frame clones and misses some; the assay was immunoSEQ multiplex PCR. The table shows more than 1,200,000 clones, with 98% to 99% occurring only once. Germline CDR1 and CDR2: SEHNR and FQNEAQ (reference sequence). Trimming pared 5 bases from V and 0 bases from J, leaving 7 bases between. The CDR3 sequence is 14 residues long. The TCR originated in a man aged 25 to 45 in good health. The sample was naive CD4+ T cells sorted from blood. Subset in this sample: CD45RA+ positively selected. This chain joins TRBV7-9 and TRBJ1-4, with D unclear. CDR3 coding DNA: TGTGCCAGCAGCCATATCACAACTAATGAAAAACTGTTTTTT. It translates to CASSHITTNEKLFF.